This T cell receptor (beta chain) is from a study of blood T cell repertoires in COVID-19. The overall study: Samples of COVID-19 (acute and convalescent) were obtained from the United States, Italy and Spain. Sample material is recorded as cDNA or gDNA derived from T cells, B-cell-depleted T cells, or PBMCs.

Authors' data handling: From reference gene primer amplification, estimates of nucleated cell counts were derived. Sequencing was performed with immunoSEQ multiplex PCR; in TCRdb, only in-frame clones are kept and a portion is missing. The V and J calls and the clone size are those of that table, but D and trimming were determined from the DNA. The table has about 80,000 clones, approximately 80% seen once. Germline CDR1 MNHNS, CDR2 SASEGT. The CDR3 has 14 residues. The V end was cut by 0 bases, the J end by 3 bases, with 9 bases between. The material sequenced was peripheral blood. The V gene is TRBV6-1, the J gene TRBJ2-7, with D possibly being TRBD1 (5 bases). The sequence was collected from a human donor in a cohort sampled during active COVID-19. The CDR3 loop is CASSEAGHGYEQYF. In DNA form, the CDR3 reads TGTGCCAGCAGTGAAGCGGGGCACGGCTACGAGCAGTACTTC.